These T cell receptor beta chains were read from a single sample in a study of shared clonotypes between healthy human individuals. Data came from immunoSEQ multiplex PCR; TCRdb stores just in-frame clones and leaves some out. The profile shows more than 1.2 million clones, approximately 98.5% of them singletons. Sequences were obtained from naive CD4+ T cells sorted from blood. The receptors shown here come from a man aged 25 to 40 in good health. Both conserved end residues are trimmed from each CDR3. Each record gives: J gene, V gene, CDR3 length, CDR3 protein.

J: TRBJ2-4; V: TRBV19; length: 11; CDR3: ATGEGWENIQY
J: TRBJ2-3; V: TRBV14; length: 11; CDR3: ASSPRAPDTQY
J: TRBJ2-1; V: TRBV10-1; length: 12; CDR3: ASSRERAYNEQF
J: TRBJ1-1; V: TRBV5-1; length: 11; CDR3: ASRSDRGGVAF
J: TRBJ2-1; V: TRBV29-1; length: 12; CDR3: SVWGLAGKNEQF
J: TRBJ2-4; V: TRBV7-3; length: 13; CDR3: ASSDGRGAKNIQY
J: TRBJ2-1; V: TRBV5-1; length: 13; CDR3: ASSSHRVIPNEQF
J: TRBJ1-5; V: TRBV7-9; length: 12; CDR3: ASSFGDANQPQH
J: TRBJ2-2; V: TRBV5-4; length: 12; CDR3: ASSLAGGAGELF
J: TRBJ2-6; V: TRBV10-3; length: 14; CDR3: AISEPPGPGANVLT